These T cell receptor beta chains were read from a single sample in a study of blood T cell repertoires in COVID-19. This table comes from immunoSEQ multiplex PCR, and its TCRdb copy is limited to in-frame clones, with some not included. The sample gives around 300,000 clones, roughly 90% of which show up once; 1.5% to 2% is in the top ten. Sequenced input: PBMCs or T cells enriched from blood (not recorded which). The receptor set was obtained from a woman aged 55-70 years who had recovered from COVID-19. Both conserved end residues are part of each CDR3.

J: TRBJ1-6; V: TRBV6-5; CDR3: CASSYSGQGLDSPLHF
J: TRBJ2-1; V: TRBV15; CDR3: CATSRDRRTSVNEQFF
J: TRBJ1-4; V: TRBV11-2; CDR3: CASSLSLGVGEKLFF
J: TRBJ1-6; V: TRBV5-1; CDR3: CASGRGLDANSPLHF
J: TRBJ1-2; V: TRBV19; CDR3: CASSKEGRYGYTF
J: TRBJ1-2; V: TRBV13; CDR3: CASSFSGDGYTF
J: TRBJ2-7; V: TRBV20-1; CDR3: CSAGGTGYYEQYF
J: TRBJ1-1; V: TRBV3-1/TRBV3-2; CDR3: CASSRLLDRAEAFF
J: TRBJ2-7; V: TRBV2; CDR3: CASSVQAGEQYF
J: TRBJ2-1; V: TRBV28; CDR3: CASKWGTTPREQFF
J: TRBJ2-7; V: TRBV27; CDR3: CASRKTGNYEQYF
J: TRBJ1-3; V: TRBV6-4; CDR3: CASSAQGQIYGHSGNTIYF
J: TRBJ1-2; V: TRBV19; CDR3: CASSIQRTGYGYTF
J: TRBJ1-3; V: TRBV2; CDR3: CASSLQTGSGNTIYF
J: TRBJ2-7; V: TRBV2; CDR3: CASRRDRDEQYF
J: TRBJ2-7; V: TRBV14; CDR3: CASSQIGGSSYEQYF
J: TRBJ2-3; V: TRBV7-8; CDR3: CASSYPKRGALDTQYF
J: TRBJ1-1; V: TRBV30; CDR3: CAWSVLGTEAFF
J: TRBJ1-5; V: TRBV19; CDR3: CASSDSTEPQHF
J: TRBJ1-2; V: TRBV28; CDR3: CASNLGNGYTF
J: TRBJ2-1; V: TRBV19; CDR3: CASSPRDASGSYNEQFF
J: TRBJ2-7; V: TRBV6-2/TRBV6-3; CDR3: CASSPTGQGYSYEQYF
J: TRBJ2-2; V: TRBV4-1; CDR3: CASSQGQGDLNTGELFF
J: TRBJ2-7; V: TRBV10-2; CDR3: CATGISGRADEQYF
J: TRBJ1-2; V: TRBV5-1; CDR3: CASSLSTGGAYGYTF
J: TRBJ1-4; V: TRBV27; CDR3: CASSVSEKLFF
J: TRBJ1-2; V: TRBV5-1; CDR3: CASSSGNREGGYTF
J: TRBJ1-5; V: TRBV18; CDR3: CASSPTVGGRGNQPQHF
J: TRBJ2-2; V: TRBV9; CDR3: CASSLVTGGAGELFF
J: TRBJ1-5; V: TRBV2; CDR3: CASSWTGDQPQHF
J: TRBJ2-3; V: TRBV18; CDR3: CASSPPSQAEQYF
J: TRBJ1-2; V: TRBV29-1; CDR3: CSERGTGGDGGYTF
J: TRBJ2-3; V: TRBV29-1; CDR3: CSIRNGLTDTQYF
J: TRBJ2-7; V: TRBV4-1; CDR3: CASSQGGGSYEQYF
J: TRBJ2-5; V: TRBV11-3; CDR3: CASSLGTSGSGYQETQYF
J: TRBJ2-3; V: TRBV3-1/TRBV3-2; CDR3: CASSQRDRVNTDTQYF